Listed below are T cell receptor beta chains from one sample, sequenced in a study of cytomegalovirus exposure and HLA in healthy donors. Data came from immunoSEQ multiplex PCR; TCRdb stores just in-frame clones and leaves some out. The repertoire holds about 150,000 clones, with around 80% as singletons. The sequenced material came from PBMCs. Receptors were obtained from a man aged 25 to 40 in good health and CMV-seropositive. The CDR3 runs from the conserved cysteine through the conserved F or W. The D gene is left open where the match is weak. Rows give clone size only sometimes, using once, few, many, or a class for an expanded clone.

V,J,D,size,DNA,CDR3
TRBV28,TRBJ2-1,NA,NA,TGTGCCAGCAGTTTAAATGCGAATGAGCAGTTCTTC,CASSLNANEQFF
TRBV27,TRBJ2-1,TRBD2,NA,TGTGCCAGCAGCCTTCAGAGCGGGAGATGGTGGAATGAGCAGTTCTTC,CASSLQSGRWWNEQFF
TRBV5-6,TRBJ1-1,NA,NA,TGTGCCAGCAGCTTGACAGGGCTCTACACTGAAGCTTTCTTT,CASSLTGLYTEAFF
TRBV11-2,TRBJ2-1,TRBD2,NA,TGTGCCAGCACCTTACACCTCCGGGGAGGGCCAGTCGGTGAGCAGTTCTTC,CASTLHLRGGPVGEQFF
TRBV2,TRBJ1-2,NA,NA,TGTGCCAGCAACGGGGGAAACCCCAGCTGGGGCTACACCTTC,CASNGGNPSWGYTF
TRBV18,TRBJ1-1,TRBD1,NA,TGTGCCAGCTCACCGAGGACAGGACCGGACACTGAAGCTTTCTTT,CASSPRTGPDTEAFF
TRBV28,TRBJ1-1,NA,NA,TGTGCCAGCAGGGTAGGGGTACTTACTGAAGCTTTCTTT,CASRVGVLTEAFF
TRBV10-3,TRBJ2-1,TRBD2,NA,TGTGCCATCAGTGAGCCGGATGGACTAGCGGACAATGAGCAGTTCTTC,CAISEPDGLADNEQFF
TRBV28,TRBJ2-2,NA,NA,TGTGCCAGCAGCCCAGCCGGACAGTTCGCGAACACCGGGGAGCTGTTTTTT,CASSPAGQFANTGELFF
TRBV29-1,TRBJ2-7,TRBD2,NA,TGCAGCGTACTAGCGGAGTACGAGCAGTACTTC,CSVLAEYEQYF
TRBV6-5,TRBJ2-1,NA,few,TGTGCCAGCAGTTACTCAGACAGGCCGCGCTTCAATGAGCAGTTCTTC,CASSYSDRPRFNEQFF
TRBV27,TRBJ2-7,TRBD1,NA,TGTGCCAGCAGTCTCTTACCGGGACAGGGTACCTACGAGCAGTACTTC,CASSLLPGQGTYEQYF
TRBV27,TRBJ1-4,NA,NA,TGTGCCAGCAGTCGTCAGGGGCTTAATGAAAAACTGTTTTTT,CASSRQGLNEKLFF
TRBV28,TRBJ1-2,NA,NA,TGTGCCAGCAGTCCAGTCTCCTATGGCTACACCTTC,CASSPVSYGYTF
TRBV5-4,TRBJ1-1,TRBD1,NA,TGTGCCAGCAGCTGGGGGGACAGGGAGAACACTGAAGCTTTCTTT,CASSWGDRENTEAFF
TRBV5-8,TRBJ2-2,NA,NA,TGTGCCAGCAGCTTCCAGGCCTCTCAGAACACCGGGGAGCTGTTTTTT,CASSFQASQNTGELFF
TRBV5-1,TRBJ2-7,NA,NA,TGCGCCAGCAGCCCAAAGTTGGCAGACTCCTACGAGCAGTACTTC,CASSPKLADSYEQYF
TRBV28,TRBJ2-3,TRBD2,NA,TGTGCCAGCACCCCGGCGGCGGGAGGGTCAGATACGCAGTATTTT,CASTPAAGGSDTQYF
TRBV9,TRBJ2-7,NA,few,TGTGCCAGCAGCGTGCGGCCCACCTCCGAGCAGTACTTC,CASSVRPTSEQYF
TRBV5-5,TRBJ2-3,NA,NA,TGTGCCAGCAGCTTGGAGCTAGCACAAGGCACAGATACGCAGTATTTT,CASSLELAQGTDTQYF
TRBV10-1,TRBJ2-7,TRBD2,few,TGCGCCAGCAGAGCTACTGGACTAGCGGAAACCTACGAGCAGTACTTC,CASRATGLAETYEQYF
TRBV27,TRBJ2-5,TRBD2,NA,TGTGCCAGCAGCCCGACTAGCGGGAGCGGGACCCAGTACTTC,CASSPTSGSGTQYF
TRBV7-9,TRBJ2-1,NA,NA,TGTGCCACCACATCAATCCCCAGGGGCCAGAGCTCCTACAATGAGCAGTTCTTC,CATTSIPRGQSSYNEQFF
TRBV18,TRBJ1-1,TRBD1,many,TGTGCCAGCTCACCAACAGGGGACTCGGGAGCTTTCTTT,CASSPTGDSGAFF
TRBV7-2,TRBJ1-2,NA,NA,TGTGCCAGCAGCTTAGCGACGGGAGGGTACTATGGCTACACCTTC,CASSLATGGYYGYTF
TRBV6-6,TRBJ2-3,NA,few,TGTGCCAGCAGTTACTCGAGATTACCCACAGATACGCAGTATTTT,CASSYSRLPTDTQYF
TRBV7-2,TRBJ2-1,TRBD2,NA,TGTGCCAGCAGCTTATTGCCTAGCGGGAGTAGTGATGAGCAGTTCTTC,CASSLLPSGSSDEQFF
TRBV28,TRBJ2-3,TRBD2,NA,TGTGCCAGCAGCCCGCTAGCGGGGGCAGATACGCAGTATTTT,CASSPLAGADTQYF
TRBV7-6,TRBJ2-7,NA,NA,TGTGCCAGCAGCTTAGCGAACGGGAGACAGAAAGAGCAGTACTTC,CASSLANGRQKEQYF
TRBV5-5,TRBJ1-3,NA,NA,TGTGCCAGCAGCTTGGGTTCGTACTACCCCGGGGGAAACACCATATATTTT,CASSLGSYYPGGNTIYF
TRBV13,TRBJ2-7,TRBD2,NA,TGTGCCAGCAGCTCCCCCCGGGACTACGGCTACGAGCAGTACTTC,CASSSPRDYGYEQYF
TRBV7-8,TRBJ1-2,NA,NA,TGTGCCAGCAGCTTAGTTTCGAGCAATTTCGATGGCTACACCTTC,CASSLVSSNFDGYTF
TRBV28,TRBJ1-1,NA,NA,TGTGCCAGCAGTGCAAGACCGCGGACGGGAAGTAACACTGAAGCTTTCTTT,CASSARPRTGSNTEAFF
TRBV2,TRBJ1-2,NA,few,TGTGCCAGCACCGCAGCTAACTATGGCTACACCTTC,CASTAANYGYTF
TRBV6-5,TRBJ1-2,NA,NA,TGTGCCAGCCGGAGGGGACCCAACTATGGCTACACCTTC,CASRRGPNYGYTF
TRBV19,TRBJ2-5,NA,NA,TGTGCCAGTAGTGCAGATGGGAGGACAGGCCGGGAGACCCAGTACTTC,CASSADGRTGRETQYF
TRBV15,TRBJ2-7,TRBD2,few,TGTGCCACCAGCAGATCTAGCGGGAGTAATGGGCAGTACTTC,CATSRSSGSNGQYF
TRBV15,TRBJ2-6,TRBD1,NA,TGTGCCACCAGCAGAAACAGGGGGGCTGGGGCCAACGTCCTGACTTTC,CATSRNRGAGANVLTF
TRBV30,TRBJ1-5,NA,NA,TGTGCCTGGGGGCGTAGGTCGGGAGGGCAGCCCCAGCATTTT,CAWGRRSGGQPQHF